The T cell receptor (beta chain) under discussion was sequenced for a study of human T cells and chemical hapten exposure. In the study overall: In the roughly 25-week study, patients were dosed weekly with diphenylcyclopropenone on the scalp throughout.

The CDR3 consists of 14 residues. Germline assignment: CDR1 MDHEN and CDR2 SYDVKM. The germline V and J ends were trimmed by 6 bases and 1 base, with 12 bases remaining between them. This clonotype was observed a few times. Its target is not known. Points from the study as a whole: The donor cohort had alopecia, so its immune response may not match that of healthy people.

The time point here: pre-sensitization, week 0. As to treatment: therapeutic diphenylcyclopropenone sensitization with weekly scalp DPC. Drawing of blood took place ahead of applying each patch test. Total RNA extraction was carried out from unfractionated whole blood. TCRdb itself ran the RACE reads through MiXCR, one entry per CDR3 protein. The sample contains under 200,000 distinct CDR3 sequences, about 31% of which appear only once. The starting material was whole blood, obtained in connection with sensitization to the hapten diphenylcyclopropenone (DPC). The TCR comes from a woman aged 30 to 39 with alopecia areata. Some clones in this sample may be carry-over from other donors' samples. The chain employs TRBV28 and TRBJ2-5, with a weak D call TRBD1 (6 bases). The CDR3 DNA reads as TGTGCCAGCAGCCAAGGGGGTCTCCAAGAGACCCAGTACTTC. This translates into CASSQGGLQETQYF.